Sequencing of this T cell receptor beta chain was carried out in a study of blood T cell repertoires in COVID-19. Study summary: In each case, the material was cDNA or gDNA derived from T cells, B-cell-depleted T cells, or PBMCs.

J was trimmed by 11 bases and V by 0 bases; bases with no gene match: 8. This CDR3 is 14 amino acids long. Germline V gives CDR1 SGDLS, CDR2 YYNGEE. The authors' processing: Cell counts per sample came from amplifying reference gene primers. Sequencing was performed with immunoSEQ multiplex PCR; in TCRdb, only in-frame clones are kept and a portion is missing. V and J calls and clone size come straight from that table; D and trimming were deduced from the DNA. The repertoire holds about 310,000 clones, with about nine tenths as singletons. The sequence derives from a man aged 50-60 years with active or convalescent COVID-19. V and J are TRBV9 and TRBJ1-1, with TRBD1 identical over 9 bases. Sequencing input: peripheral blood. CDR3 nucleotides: TGTGCCAGCAGCGTAGAGGCGTCAGGGACAGGGGCTTTCTTT. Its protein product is CASSVEASGTGAFF.